Shown below are 23 T cell receptor beta chains from a single sample sequenced in a study of shared clonotypes between healthy human individuals (TCRdb year 2020). The protocol used for the library was the immunoSEQ multiplex PCR assay. Imported from immuneACCESS, the table was reduced by TCRdb to in-frame sequences with V and J called. These copies leave out some clones; in studies compared against another copy, an unresolved V gene accounts for under half, and the cause of the remainder is not known. The sample table shows hundreds of thousands of clones, and roughly 80% are seen once. About 9.4% of the sample goes to the ten largest clones. Specimen: memory CD4+ T cells sorted from blood. The sample's cell subset or site, from its label and the paper: CD45RA-negative fraction. The origin of the receptors is a man aged 30 to 39 in good health.

The V gene is TRBV19, the J gene TRBJ2-5; D ambiguous. This CDR3 is built from 13 residues. CDR1 and CDR2 from the germline V gene are LNHDA and SQIVND (reference sequence). Trimming pared 8 bases from V and 4 bases from J, leaving 14 bases between. CDR3 sequence (DNA): TGTGCCAGTTCCGACACCCCCAGAGAGACCCAGTACTTC. Its protein is CASSDTPRETQYF.

Comment on this clone: This CDR3 is also generated by other DNA sequences in the sample. The gene calls are TRBV5-4 and TRBJ2-2, with D tentatively TRBD1 (6 bases). Germline-derived CDR1 and CDR2 are SGHNT and YYREEE (reference sequence). V lost 7 bases to trimming and J lost 4 bases, with 14 bases between them. This CDR3 has 14 amino acids. In DNA, the CDR3 is TGTGCCAGCGGGCAGGGGATGTCCACCGGGGAGCTGTTTTTT. It translates to CASGQGMSTGELFF.

The chain has TRBV4-1 and TRBJ1-5, with D perhaps TRBD1 (5 bases). CDR1 is MGHRA, CDR2 YSYEKL, per germline. The CDR3 is 15 amino acids. Deletions cut 1 base from V and 3 bases from J, with 10 bases between. Here the CDR3 reads CASSQVPGVNQPQHF. DNA of the CDR3: TGCGCCAGCAGCCAAGTTCCGGGGGTCAATCAGCCCCAGCATTTT.

This clone was seen a single time. The genes are TRBV10-2 and TRBJ2-7; TRBD2 matches 10 bases. With V trimmed by 7 bases and J by 2 bases, 2 bases remained unmatched. The CDR3 is made up of 13 amino acids. The V gene's germline CDR1 is WSHSY and CDR2 SAAADI. In nucleotides, the CDR3 is TGCGCCAGCACGGGACTAGCGACCTACGAGCAGTACTTC. It yields the protein CASTGLATYEQYF.

For this clone: This may arise from a read error, as a much more abundant clone is one base away. The chain has TRBV5-8 and TRBJ2-7, with D perhaps TRBD2 (5 bases). CDR3 length: 16 amino acids. Germline V gene sequence: CDR1 SGHTS, CDR2 YDEGEE. The DNA of the CDR3 is TGTGCCAGCAGCTTGGCCCCGGGGAACGGGTTCTACGAGCAGCACTTC. Protein product: CASSLAPGNGFYEQHF.

The table lists this clone with many counts. The chain uses TRBV5-4 and TRBJ2-3; D unclear. In germline, CDR1 is SGHNT, CDR2 YYREEE (reference sequence). This CDR3 has 16 amino acids. The V end was cut by 0 bases, the J end by 4 bases, with 15 bases between. The CDR3 sequence: CASSLGLPLSPDTQYF. DNA for the CDR3: TGTGCCAGCAGCTTGGGGTTGCCCCTGTCCCCAGATACGCAGTATTTT.

The chain employs TRBV11-2 and TRBJ1-1; 7 positions agree with TRBD1. Germline V gives CDR1 SGHAT, CDR2 FQNNGV. This CDR3 is 16 amino acids long. Trimming at V came to 2 bases and at J to 4 bases, leaving 10 bases not matched to a gene. DNA of the CDR3: TGTGCCAGCAGCTTACCTACAGGGGTAGTGGGCACTGAAGCTTTCTTT. Protein: CASSLPTGVVGTEAFF.

The V and J genes are TRBV7-9 and TRBJ1-2; a possible D gene is TRBD1 (5 bases). Trimming removed 2 bases at V and 0 bases at J, with 10 bases between. This CDR3 region has 15 residues. Germline V gene data show CDR1 as SEHNR and CDR2 as FQNEAQ (reference sequence). The CDR3 spells CASSLRIGANYGYTF. The CDR3 DNA reads TGTGCCAGCAGCTTAAGGATAGGGGCTAACTATGGCTACACCTTC.

The chain couples TRBV18 to TRBJ2-2; the D call may be TRBD1 or TRBD2 (5 bases each). Germline CDR1 is KGHSH and CDR2 is LQKENI. V lost 3 bases and J lost 0, with 8 bases in between. This CDR3 is 15 amino acids long. CDR3 sequence: CASSPGPANTGELFF. CDR3 nucleotide sequence: TGTGCCAGCTCACCGGGACCGGCGAACACCGGGGAGCTGTTTTTT.

V is TRBV28 and J is TRBJ2-6; no definite D call. Germline CDR1 and CDR2: MDHEN and SYDVKM. CDR3 length: 16 amino acids. V was clipped by 5 bases and J by 2 bases, with 13 bases between them. Here the CDR3 reads CASSPTVFPGANVLTF. CDR3 DNA: TGTGCCAGCAGTCCGACGGTGTTTCCTGGGGCCAACGTCCTGACTTTC.

The chain is built from TRBV18 and TRBJ2-3; D is unclear. The germline V gene encodes CDR1 KGHSH and CDR2 LQKENI. V was cut by 6 bases and J by 4 bases, with 17 bases left in between. The CDR3 has 15 residues. The CDR3, as DNA: TGTGCCAGCTCCCCTGTCCCGGTTGAAGCAGATACGCAGTATTTT. Amino acid sequence: CASSPVPVEADTQYF.

V is TRBV5-8 and J is TRBJ2-7; tentative D call: TRBD1 (7 bases). The CDR3 length is 13 residues. Germline lookup yields CDR1 SGHTS and CDR2 YDEGEE. Trimming removed 4 bases from V and 8 bases from J, with 16 bases in between. In nucleotides, the CDR3 is TGTGCCAGCAGCCTATTGACAGGGAGGCAGCAGTACTTC. This encodes CASSLLTGRQQYF.

This clone was observed a handful of times. The chain joins TRBV6-1 to TRBJ1-2; 8 positions agree with TRBD1. Losses at the gene ends were 5 bases for V and 2 bases for J; bases not matched to a gene: 7. The CDR3 is 15 residues long. Germline CDR1 reads MNHNS; CDR2 reads SASEGT. CDR3 protein: CASSPGTGGNYGYTF. DNA of the CDR3: TGTGCCAGCAGTCCCGGGACAGGAGGGAACTATGGCTACACCTTC.

The chain joins TRBV19 to TRBJ2-7; 10 bases are a match to TRBD2. The CDR3 covers 14 residues. From germline, CDR1 is LNHDA and CDR2 SQIVND (reference sequence). The V and J ends lost 6 bases and 2 bases, in that order; junction bases with no gene match: 4. CDR3 sequence: CASSGTSDAYEQYF. The CDR3, as DNA: TGTGCCAGTAGCGGGACTAGCGACGCCTACGAGCAGTACTTC.

There are a few counts of this clone. This rearrangement joins TRBV5-4 to TRBJ2-7; the match to TRBD2 covers 12 bases. The CDR3 runs to 15 residues. V shed 1 base, J shed 5 bases, and the junction held 4 bases outside the gene matches. Per the germline V gene, CDR1 is SGHNT and CDR2 is YYREEE (reference sequence). CDR3 residues: CASSLLAGGFDEQYF. CDR3 sequence (DNA): TGTGCCAGCAGCTTGCTAGCGGGAGGGTTCGACGAGCAGTACTTC.

Only a few counts were recorded for this clone. V and J are TRBV11-3 and TRBJ2-7; TRBD2 is a possible D gene (6 bases). CDR1 is SGHNT and CDR2 is YENEEA in the germline V gene. Trimming pared 3 bases from V and 3 bases from J, leaving 12 bases between. CDR3 length equals 14 residues. CDR3 amino acids: CASSFRSGDYEQYF. CDR3 DNA sequence: TGTGCCAGCAGCTTCCGGTCGGGAGACTACGAGCAGTACTTC. The whole variable domain, remainder taken from reference TRBV11-3 and TRBJ2-7, is EAGVVQSPRYKIIEKKQPVAFWCNPISGHNTLYWYLQNLGQGPELLIRYENEEAVDDSQLPKDRFSAERLKGVDSTLKIQPAELGDSAVYLCASSFRSGDYEQYFGPGTRLTVT.

The genes are TRBV7-2 and TRBJ1-4, with D perhaps matching TRBD1 (5 bases). Germline V gene sequence: CDR1 SGHTA, CDR2 FQGNSA. The V and J ends lost 2 bases and 10 bases respectively, with 17 bases between them. The length of the CDR3 is 15 residues. The CDR3 region is CASSLMGPPRAKLFF. Here the CDR3 DNA reads TGTGCCAGCAGCTTAATGGGGCCCCCTCGGGCAAAACTGTTTTTT.

Only one count was recorded for this clone. The chain is built from TRBV11-2 and TRBJ1-1; D not resolved. The CDR3 covers 13 residues. CDR1 is SGHAT and CDR2 is FQNNGV in the germline V gene. Between the trimmed V and J ends, which lost 1 base and 7 bases, there was a span of 10 bases. CDR3 loop: CASSLAPQLEAFF. DNA for the CDR3: TGTGCCAGCAGCTTAGCCCCACAGCTTGAAGCTTTCTTT. Combining the CDR3 with reference TRBV11-2 and TRBJ1-1 gives the whole variable domain EAGVAQSPRYKIIEKRQSVAFWCNPISGHATLYWYQQILGQGPKLLIQFQNNGVVDDSQLPKDRFSAERLKGVDSTLKIQPAKLEDSAVYLCASSLAPQLEAFFGQGTRLTVV.

Concerning this clone itself: A much more abundant neighbour one base away suggests this may be a read error. This chain uses TRBV7-9 with TRBJ1-4, with D maybe TRBD1 (6 bases). CDR1 SEHNR and CDR2 FQNEAQ come from the germline V gene (reference sequence). CDR3 length equals 17 residues. The V and J ends lost 1 base and 7 bases respectively, with 19 bases between them. CDR3 in amino acids: CASSLGQGRSASEKLFF. The CDR3 DNA reads TGTGCCAGCAGCTTAGGGCAGGGGAGGAGCGCGAGTGAAAAACTGTTTTTT. The full variable domain, completed using reference TRBV7-9 and TRBJ1-4, is DTGVSQNPRHKITKRGQNVTFRCDPISEHNRLYWYRQTLGQGPEFLTYFQNEAQLEKSRLLSDRFSAERPKGSFSTLEIQRTEQGDSAMYLCASSLGQGRSASEKLFFGSGTQLSVL.

The V gene is TRBV7-2, the J gene TRBJ2-7, with a tentative D call TRBD2 (5 bases). CDR3 length: 14 amino acids. Germline-derived CDR1 and CDR2 are SGHTA and FQGNSA. Trimming pared 3 bases from V and 2 bases from J, leaving 11 bases between. CDR3 sequence (DNA): TGTGCCAGCAGCTTCGGTGGGAGACCCTACGAGCAGTACTTC. Its translation: CASSFGGRPYEQYF.

V is TRBV2 and J is TRBJ2-3; 12 nucleotides line up with TRBD2. The ends lost 7 bases at V and 6 bases at J; junction bases unmatched: 11. Germline V gene data show CDR1 as SNHLY and CDR2 as FYNNEI. The CDR3 is 16 amino acids. The CDR3 coding sequence is TGTGCCAGCATTAAACTAGCGGGAGGCCCCGCGGATACGCAGTATTTT. It is translated as CASIKLAGGPADTQYF.

J is TRBJ2-3 and V is TRBV29-1, with TRBD2 as a possible D gene (5 bases). V lost 4 bases, J lost 4 bases, and 9 bases lay in between. The CDR3 is 12 amino acids. CDR1 and CDR2 (germline): SQVTM, ANQGSEA. CDR3 in amino acids: CSVGPGSDTQYF. CDR3 DNA: TGCAGCGTTGGTCCGGGATCAGATACGCAGTATTTT.

CDR3 nucleotides: TGCGCCAGCAGCCAAGATAGGTCCCTCAATGAGCAGTTCTTC. Translation gives CASSQDRSLNEQFF. J is TRBJ2-1 and V is TRBV4-1; the D is unclear. Trimming shortened V by 0 bases and J by 6 bases, and 9 bases separated the two germline ends. The CDR3 covers 14 residues. Germline V gene lookup returns CDR1 MGHRA and CDR2 YSYEKL.